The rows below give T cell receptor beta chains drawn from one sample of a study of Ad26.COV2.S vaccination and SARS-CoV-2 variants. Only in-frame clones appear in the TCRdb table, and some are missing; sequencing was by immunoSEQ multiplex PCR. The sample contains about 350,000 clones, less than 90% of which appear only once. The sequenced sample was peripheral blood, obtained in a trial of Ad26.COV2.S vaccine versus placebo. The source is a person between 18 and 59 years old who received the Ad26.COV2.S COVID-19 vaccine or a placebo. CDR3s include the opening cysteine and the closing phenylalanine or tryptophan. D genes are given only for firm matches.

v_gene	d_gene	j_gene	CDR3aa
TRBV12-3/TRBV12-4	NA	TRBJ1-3	CARSSGNTIYF
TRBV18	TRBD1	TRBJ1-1	CASSPRTGGETEAFF
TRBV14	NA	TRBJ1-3	CASSQGRRAGNTIYF
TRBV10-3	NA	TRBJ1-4	CASGSAGDATNEKLFF
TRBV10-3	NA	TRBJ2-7	CAISQGDSEQYF
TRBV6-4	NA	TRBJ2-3	CASSDWGRDTQYF
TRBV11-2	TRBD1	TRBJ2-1	CASKLIQGAYNEQFF
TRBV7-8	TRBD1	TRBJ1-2	CASSWGQGDGYTF
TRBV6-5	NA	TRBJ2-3	CASSRTDSHTDTQYF
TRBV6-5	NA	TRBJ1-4	CASSPRTVLSEKLFF
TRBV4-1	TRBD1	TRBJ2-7	CASSQTGTGNYEQYF
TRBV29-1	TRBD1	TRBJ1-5	CSVVTGGYQPQHF
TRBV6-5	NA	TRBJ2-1	CASSYSITIGNNEQFF
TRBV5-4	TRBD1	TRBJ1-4	CASSSGQGNEKLFF